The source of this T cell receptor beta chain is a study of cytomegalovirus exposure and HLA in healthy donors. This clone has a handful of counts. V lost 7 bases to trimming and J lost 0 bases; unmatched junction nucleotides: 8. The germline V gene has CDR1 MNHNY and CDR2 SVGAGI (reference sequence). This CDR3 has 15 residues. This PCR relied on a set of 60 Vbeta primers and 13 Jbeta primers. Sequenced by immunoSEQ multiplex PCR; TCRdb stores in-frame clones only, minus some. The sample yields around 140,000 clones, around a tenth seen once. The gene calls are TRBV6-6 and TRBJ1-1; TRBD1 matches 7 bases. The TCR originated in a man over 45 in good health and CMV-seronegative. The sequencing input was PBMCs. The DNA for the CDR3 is TGTGCCAGCACCTCGGGACAGACAATGAACACTGAAGCTTTCTTT. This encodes CASTSGQTMNTEAFF.